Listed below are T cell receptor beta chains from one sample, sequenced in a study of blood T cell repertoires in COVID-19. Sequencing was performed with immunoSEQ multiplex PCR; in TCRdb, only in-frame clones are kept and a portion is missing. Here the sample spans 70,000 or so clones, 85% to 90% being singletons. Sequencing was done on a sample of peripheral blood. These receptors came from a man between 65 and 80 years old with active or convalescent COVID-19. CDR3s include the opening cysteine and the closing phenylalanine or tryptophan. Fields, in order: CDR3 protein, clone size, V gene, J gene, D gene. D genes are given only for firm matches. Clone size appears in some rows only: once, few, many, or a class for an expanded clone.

CASSSRDSRNTEAFF	-	TRBV7-6	TRBJ1-1	TRBD1
CASSPGWKESPLHF	-	TRBV25-1	TRBJ1-6	-
CASSPGGETQYF	-	TRBV12-3/TRBV12-4	TRBJ2-5	TRBD2
CASRDRGRTDTQYF	-	TRBV6-5	TRBJ2-3	TRBD1
CASSLGGTSGRNEQFF	-	TRBV5-1	TRBJ2-1	TRBD2
CASSSGTDPTYEQYF	-	TRBV5-1	TRBJ2-7	TRBD2
CASSLQGSTDTQYF	-	TRBV5-5	TRBJ2-3	-
CASLTTGGSTDTQYF	-	TRBV25-1	TRBJ2-3	TRBD1
CASRPGRTSSYEQYF	-	TRBV5-1	TRBJ2-7	TRBD2
CASSQEDRAGNTIYF	-	TRBV4-2	TRBJ1-3	TRBD1
CASSYFGSGANVLTF	many	TRBV6-2/TRBV6-3	TRBJ2-6	-
CASSVQGLQNTEAFF	-	TRBV5-1	TRBJ1-1	-
CASSQAAGANTEAFF	few	TRBV4-3	TRBJ1-1	-
CASSLASGVGGELFF	-	TRBV7-2	TRBJ2-2	TRBD2
CASRVQGVGKNTEAFF	-	TRBV19	TRBJ1-1	TRBD1
CASSLFGAANEKLFF	once	TRBV28	TRBJ1-4	-
CASSMAGRGTEAFF	-	TRBV19	TRBJ1-1	-
CASSLNFGTEAFF	-	TRBV7-3	TRBJ1-1	-
CASSMGLAGIQETQYF	once	TRBV19	TRBJ2-5	TRBD2
CAWSGLAGVAGANVLTF	-	TRBV30	TRBJ2-6	TRBD2
CASRVRDRPTFENTEAFF	-	TRBV2	TRBJ1-1	TRBD1
CATSSTSGSPEQYF	once	TRBV24-1	TRBJ2-7	TRBD2
CASSQVVGETQYF	-	TRBV14	TRBJ2-5	-
CASSPEVHRTDTQYF	-	TRBV5-1	TRBJ2-3	-
CASSFGGMSSNQPQHF	-	TRBV28	TRBJ1-5	-
CASSMAPGLVADTQYF	-	TRBV19	TRBJ2-3	TRBD2
CASSLLAGGPYEQYF	-	TRBV27	TRBJ2-7	TRBD2
CASSMTSGTGSEQYF	few	TRBV27	TRBJ2-7	TRBD2
CASSLGWLAGNNEQFF	-	TRBV5-4	TRBJ2-1	TRBD2
CASSSLAGGSEKLFF	-	TRBV6-5	TRBJ1-4	-
CASSYSTSPGGWSNQPQHF	-	TRBV6-2/TRBV6-3	TRBJ1-5	-
CAISSSGRASGGELFF	-	TRBV10-3	TRBJ2-2	TRBD2
CASSPPAGMNTEAFF	once	TRBV18	TRBJ1-1	-
CASSLVGQGIRELFF	-	TRBV5-5	TRBJ2-2	TRBD1
CASSLQGARNEQYF	-	TRBV5-1	TRBJ2-7	TRBD1
CASSVGPGTNYEQYF	-	TRBV9	TRBJ2-7	-
CASSLGGGTPHSPLHF	-	TRBV7-2	TRBJ1-6	-
CASSQVGTGYYGYTF	-	TRBV14	TRBJ1-2	TRBD1